This T cell receptor (beta chain) was sequenced for a study of vaccination and CD4 T cells after COVID-19. Study in general: In the convalescent cohort, there were six males and four females, two of them Hispanic. Researchers treated cells with overlapping spike peptides taken from SARS-CoV-2, HCoV-NL63, HCoV-OC43 and HCoV-229E.

Treatment of the sample: approximately 9-day PBMC culture with coronavirus spike peptide pools or control peptides (ViraFEST assay). The unexposed donor provided CD4+ T cells, which were taken before the COVID-19 pandemic (2011-2018). Germline V lookup: CDR1 SGHTA, CDR2 FQGTGA. The CDR3 runs to 17 residues. V lost 5 bases and J lost 4; bases outside the gene matches: 9. The Oncomine TCR Beta short-read assay was applied to DNA of cultured CD4+ T cells. The template was genomic DNA from cultured CD4+ T cells. A single record per CDR3 protein comes from TCRdb applying MiXCR to the PCR reads. Of roughly 9,100 distinct CDR3 sequences in the sample, about a third were seen once. In the case of this clonotype: The antigen is not known.

The sequencing input was CD4+ T cells from blood, cultured in vitro. The receptor's source is a human donor in good health. This sequence joins TRBV7-3 and TRBJ2-3; 13 positions match TRBD2. The CDR3 protein is CASSRLGLAGVADTQYF. The CDR3 bases are TGTGCCAGCAGCCGCCTCGGACTAGCGGGAGTAGCAGATACGCAGTATTTT.